This T cell receptor beta chain was found in a study of cytomegalovirus exposure and HLA in healthy donors. Study observations and caveats: TCR beta chain V- and J-gene trimming was linked, in a later analysis, to a missense variant in DCLRE1C. Both high specificity and high sensitivity reportedly marked the classifier's diagnosis of cytomegalovirus status.

PCR primers comprised 60 Vbeta and 13 Jbeta primers. The protocol was immunoSEQ multiplex PCR, while the TCRdb copy is restricted to in-frame clones and leaves out a portion. The sample has 140,000 to 150,000 clones, around 57% seen once; the top ten hold approximately 1.7%. About this clone itself: What it binds is unknown.

The V end lost 6 bases, the J end lost 6 bases, and 18 bases lay between the germline ends. Germline values: CDR1 ENHRY, CDR2 SYGVKD. The CDR3 spans 14 residues. This chain uses TRBV10-3 with TRBJ2-7; D is perhaps TRBD2 (5 bases). The TCR was taken from a male donor in good health and CMV-seronegative. Sequencing used PBMCs. DNA of the CDR3: TGTGCCATCAGCGGCGACGGGGATTTGGGCGAGCAGTACTTC. This encodes CAISGDGDLGEQYF.